This T cell receptor beta chain was sequenced for a study of blood T cell repertoires in COVID-19. Profiled with immunoSEQ multiplex PCR; TCRdb holds only in-frame clones, not every one. Of about 230,000 clones in the sample, approximately 88% were seen once. CDR1 is LNHDA and CDR2 is SQIVND in the germline V gene (reference sequence). V was pared by 6 bases and J by 4 bases, with 10 bases of the junction left unmatched. The length of the CDR3 is 16 residues. This sequence originates from a man aged 35 to 55 with acute or convalescent COVID-19. This rearrangement joins TRBV19 to TRBJ2-1, with TRBD2 identical over 9 bases. Sample: peripheral blood. The CDR3 DNA follows: TGTGCCAGTAGCCCCGGAGTAGCGGGAGAGTACAATGAGCAGTTCTTC. Its protein product is CASSPGVAGEYNEQFF.